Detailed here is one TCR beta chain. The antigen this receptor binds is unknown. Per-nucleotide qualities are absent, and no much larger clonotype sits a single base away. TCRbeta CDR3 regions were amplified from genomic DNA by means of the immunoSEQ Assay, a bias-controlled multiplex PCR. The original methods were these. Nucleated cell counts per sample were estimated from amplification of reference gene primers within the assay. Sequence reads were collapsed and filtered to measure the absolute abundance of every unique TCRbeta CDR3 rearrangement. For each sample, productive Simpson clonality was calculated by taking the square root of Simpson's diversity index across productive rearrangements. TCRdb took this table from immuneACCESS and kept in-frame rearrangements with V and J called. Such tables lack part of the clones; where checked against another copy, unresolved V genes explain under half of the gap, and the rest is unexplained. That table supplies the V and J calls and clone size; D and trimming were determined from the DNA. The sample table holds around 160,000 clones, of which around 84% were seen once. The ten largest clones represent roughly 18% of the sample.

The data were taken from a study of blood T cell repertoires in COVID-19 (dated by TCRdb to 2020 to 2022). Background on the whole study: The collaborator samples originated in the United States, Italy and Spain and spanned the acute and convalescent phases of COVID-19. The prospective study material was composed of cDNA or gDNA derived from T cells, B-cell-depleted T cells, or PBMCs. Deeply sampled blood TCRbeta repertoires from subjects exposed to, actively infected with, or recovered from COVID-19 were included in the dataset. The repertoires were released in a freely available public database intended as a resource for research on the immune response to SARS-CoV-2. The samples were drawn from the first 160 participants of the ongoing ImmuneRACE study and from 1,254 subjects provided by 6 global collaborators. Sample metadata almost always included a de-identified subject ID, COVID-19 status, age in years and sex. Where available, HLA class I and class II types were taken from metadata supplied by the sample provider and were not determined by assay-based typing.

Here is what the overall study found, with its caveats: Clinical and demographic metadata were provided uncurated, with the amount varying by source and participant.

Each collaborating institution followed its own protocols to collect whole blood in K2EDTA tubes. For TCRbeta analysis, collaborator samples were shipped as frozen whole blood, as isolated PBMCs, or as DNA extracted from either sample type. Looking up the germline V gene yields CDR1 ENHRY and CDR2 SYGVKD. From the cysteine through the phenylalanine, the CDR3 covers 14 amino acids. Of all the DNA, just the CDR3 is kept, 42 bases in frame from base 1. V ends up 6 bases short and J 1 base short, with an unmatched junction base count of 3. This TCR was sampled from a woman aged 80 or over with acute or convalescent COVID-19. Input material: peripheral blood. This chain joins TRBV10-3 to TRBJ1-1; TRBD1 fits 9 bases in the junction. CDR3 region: CAISTGGRNTEAFF. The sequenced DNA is TGTGCCATCAGCACAGGGGGCCGGAACACTGAAGCTTTCTTT.